The source of this T cell receptor beta chain is a study of regulatory T cells in long-lasting Graves disease. Libraries of TCR beta came from iRepertoire HTBI primers plus Arm-PCR of CDR3 regions. TCRdb re-analysed the multiplex PCR reads in MiXCR, keeping a single row per CDR3 protein. The table has fewer than 650,000 distinct CDR3 sequences, about 16% seen once. Time point given: newly diagnosed GD, antithyroid drugs for less than 3 months. Extracted RNA from PBMCs served as the source of the TCR library. Approximately 10 milliliters of peripheral blood went into EDTA tubes. This clonotype was counted ten times or more. From germline, CDR1 is LNHDA and CDR2 SQIVND (reference sequence). V lost 8 bases to trimming and J lost 6 bases; unmatched junction nucleotides: 8. The CDR3 has 14 amino acids. These data were likewise used in another study, on T cells in Graves' hyperthyroidism and ophthalmopathy.

The clonotype comes from a woman in her 30s with Graves disease. The chain has TRBV19 and TRBJ2-7; 12 nucleotides align to TRBD2. The source material was peripheral blood mononuclear cells (PBMCs), sampled at new diagnosis, from a patient treated with antithyroid drugs. As DNA, the CDR3 is TGTGCCAGTGGATCACTAGCGGGAGGATCCGAGCAGTACTTC. Translating gives CASGSLAGGSEQYF.